The next 15 T cell receptor beta chains were all read from a single sample in a study of tumor and adjacent non-tumor tissue in lung cancer. TCRbeta libraries were built with three rounds of nested PCR, modified from ARM-PCR. TCRdb passed the multiplex PCR reads through MiXCR, listing each CDR3 protein once. Seen here are about 90,000 distinct CDR3 sequences, around 59% observed once, and the top ten hold roughly 15%. No cell sorting was done before RNA was extracted from the tissue. Sequencing input: lung tumor tissue. These receptor sequences come from a man between 65 and 85 years old with non-small cell lung cancer.

In its sample, this clonotype was seen many times. The chain uses TRBV29-1 and TRBJ2-2, with TRBD1 matching 7 bases. This CDR3 region has 13 residues. Trimming took 7 bases from V and 1 from J; bases not matched to a gene: 3. In germline, CDR1 is SQVTM, CDR2 ANQGSEA. CDR3 sequence (DNA): TGCAGCGGACGGACAGGGAACACCGGGGAGCTGTTTTTT. Encoded protein: CSGRTGNTGELFF.

There are many counts of this clonotype. The CDR3 loop is CASSWADRTSEQYF. For the CDR3, the DNA is TGTGCCAGCAGTTGGGCCGACAGGACCAGCGAGCAGTACTTC. The rearrangement joins TRBV12-3 or TRBV12-4 to TRBJ2-7; a possible D gene is TRBD1 (6 bases). The CDR3 is 14 residues long. The V and J ends lost 4 bases and 6 bases respectively, with 16 bases between them.

V and J are TRBV28 and TRBJ2-3; D is possibly TRBD1 (6 bases). This CDR3 comprises 14 residues. V shed 3 bases and J shed 2 bases, with 9 bases lying between them. From germline, CDR1 is MDHEN and CDR2 SYDVKM. CDR3 sequence: CASSLGHHTDTQYF. DNA of the CDR3: TGTGCCAGCAGTTTGGGACATCACACAGATACGCAGTATTTT.

Only a few counts were recorded for this clonotype. The chain employs TRBV19 and TRBJ1-1, with 9 bases lining up with TRBD1. This CDR3 is built from 14 residues. Germline assignment: CDR1 LNHDA and CDR2 SQIVND (reference sequence). The trim removed 5 bases at V and 1 base at J, leaving 2 bases unmatched. Here the CDR3 DNA reads TGTGCCAGTAGTCCACAGGGGGCGAACACTGAAGCTTTCTTT. Protein sequence: CASSPQGANTEAFF.

In its sample, this clonotype was seen a few times. This may come from a read error, since a much larger clone is one base off. V gene TRBV12-3 or TRBV12-4 combines with J gene TRBJ2-1, with D perhaps matching TRBD1 (6 bases). The CDR3 is 14 amino acids. The V and J ends lost 7 bases and 6 bases respectively, with 16 bases between them. The CDR3 protein is CASKTRTVGNEQFF. The CDR3 bases are TGTGCCAGCAAAACCAGGACAGTCGGCAATGAGCAGTTCTTC.

This clonotype was counted many times. One end of the junction is discordant with germline, which a read error may explain. This rearrangement joins TRBV5-4 to TRBJ2-3; the match to TRBD1 covers 10 bases. Germline CDR1 is SGHNT and CDR2 is YYREEE (reference sequence). CDR3 length: 15 residues. In DNA, the CDR3 is TGTGCCAGCAGCCGACAGGGGGCGAGGACAGATACGCGGTATTTT. Its protein is CASSRQGARTDTRYF.

This clonotype was observed many times. The chain carries TRBV29-1 and TRBJ1-3; D ambiguous. The CDR3 has 11 residues. V shed 6 bases and J shed 3 bases, with 6 bases lying between them. Germline CDR1 SQVTM, CDR2 ANQGSEA. CDR3 nucleotide sequence: TGCAGCGTCGTCAATGGAAACACCATATATTTT. Its protein product is CSVVNGNTIYF.

This clonotype was picked up a small number of times. At one of its ends the junction is not consistent with the germline gene, which may arise from a read error. The V and J genes are TRBV11-2 and TRBJ2-3; D gene unclear. CDR3 length: 14 residues. Germline loops: CDR1 SGHAT, CDR2 FQNNGV. The CDR3 bases are TGCGCCAACAGCTCATACATAACCACAGATACGCAGTATTTT. Translation gives CANSSYITTDTQYF.

Details on this clonotype: Mismatch with germline at one junction end may stem from a read error. For the CDR3, the DNA is TGTGCCAGCAGCCTCCTAGCGGGGGGCACAGATATGCAGTATTTT. Its protein product is CASSLLAGGTDMQYF. The rearrangement links TRBV11-3 to TRBJ2-3; 11 bases map to TRBD2. The length of the CDR3 is 15 residues. CDR1 and CDR2 from the germline V gene are SGHNT and YENEEA.

About this clonotype itself: Given a much more abundant clone one base away, this may be a read error. The chain employs TRBV10-3 and TRBJ1-2; TRBD1 agrees at 9 bases. V shed 6 bases and J 1 base; nucleotides not matched to a gene: 9. Per the germline V gene, CDR1 is ENHRY and CDR2 is SYGVKD. This CDR3 is built from 16 residues. The CDR3 sequence: CAISSGQGISNYGYTF. DNA for the CDR3: TGTGCCATCAGCTCGGGACAGGGAATAAGTAACTATGGCTACACCTTC.

The chain has TRBV10-1 and TRBJ2-7, with 10 bases lining up with TRBD1. CDR3 size: 17 residues. Losses at the gene ends were 3 bases for V and 4 bases for J; bases not matched to a gene: 12. Germline V gives CDR1 WNHNN, CDR2 SYGVQD (reference sequence). CDR3 sequence (DNA): TGCGCCAGCAGTGATGGGACAGGGGACGTCGGGATTTACGAGCAGTACTTC. Translating it yields CASSDGTGDVGIYEQYF.

This clonotype has more than one count but fewer than ten. V is TRBV18 and J is TRBJ1-1, with D unclear. Germline assignment: CDR1 KGHSH and CDR2 LQKENI. The CDR3 contains 16 residues. V was shortened by 2 bases and J by 5 bases, with 18 bases between the two germline ends. The CDR3 sequence: CASSPSLTLMRTEAFF. The CDR3 region has the DNA TGTGCCAGCTCACCAAGCTTGACCTTGATGCGGACTGAAGCTTTCTTT.

This clonotype appeared a few times. The chain couples TRBV6-5 to TRBJ1-2, with 10 bases fitting TRBD1. The CDR3 spans 17 residues. Germline V gives CDR1 MNHEY, CDR2 SVGAGI. V shed 10 bases, J shed 4 bases, and the junction held 18 bases outside the gene matches. The CDR3 is CANRPGTGAPIGYGYTF. The CDR3 bases are TGTGCCAACAGGCCCGGGACAGGGGCTCCGATCGGCTATGGCTACACCTTC.

In regard to this clonotype: The missing conserved phenylalanine or tryptophan at the end of this CDR3 makes a read error likely. The V call is TRBV10-3, the J call TRBJ1-5, with TRBD1 as a possible D gene (5 bases). There are 15 residues in the CDR3. Germline V lookup: CDR1 ENHRY, CDR2 SYGVKD. V lost 11 bases and J 1 base, leaving 18 bases between the germline ends. CDR3: CASNQRGGSNQPQHI. CDR3 nucleotide sequence: TGTGCCTCAAACCAGAGGGGAGGCAGCAATCAGCCCCAGCATATT.

This clonotype was picked up many times. The chain couples TRBV10-3 to TRBJ2-1; 9 bases agree with TRBD1. The V segment lost 4 bases and the J segment 7 bases; nucleotides outside the gene matches: 17. The germline V gene has CDR1 ENHRY and CDR2 SYGVKD. The CDR3 loop spans 18 amino acids. CDR3 DNA: TGTGCCATCAGTGGGGAGTTGGGACAGGGCGGGTTTGGGAATGAGCAGTTCTTC. Translating gives CAISGELGQGGFGNEQFF.